Presented here are 24 T cell receptor beta chains from one specimen sequenced in a study of T cell responses to AZD1222 COVID-19 vaccine. Clones were sequenced by immunoSEQ multiplex PCR, and TCRdb holds only the in-frame ones, with some missing. Counted here are tens of thousands of clones, about nine tenths occurring once; the ten biggest clones make up approximately 22%. Sample: peripheral blood, taken on day 0 of AZD1222 vaccination. These receptors were obtained from an adult in good health.

The V gene is TRBV18, the J gene TRBJ2-3; 8 bases are a match to TRBD1. This CDR3 has 14 residues. The V gene end was trimmed by 3 bases and the J gene end by 8 bases; junction bases not matched to a gene: 7. Germline V gives CDR1 KGHSH, CDR2 LQKENI. The CDR3 nucleotides are TGTGCCAGCTCACCGCTGCAGGGGGCCGGTACGCAGTATTTT. It is translated as CASSPLQGAGTQYF.

CDR3 nucleotides: TGTGCCAGCAGCCGAGTAGGCAGTTACAATGAGCAGTTCTTC. Its translation is CASSRVGSYNEQFF. The chain has TRBV7-9 and TRBJ2-1; D gene unclear. Trimming removed 5 bases from V and 4 bases from J, with 12 bases in between. The CDR3 contains 14 residues. CDR1 and CDR2 from the germline V gene are SEHNR and FQNEAQ (reference sequence).

The chain couples TRBV10-3 to TRBJ1-6, with 7 bases matching TRBD1. V trimming: 8 bases; J trimming: 4 bases; junction bases outside the gene matches: 2. Germline values: CDR1 ENHRY, CDR2 SYGVKD. The CDR3 totals 13 residues. The DNA for the CDR3 is TGTGCCATCCGGGACAGTTATAATTCACCCCTCCACTTT. This translates into CAIRDSYNSPLHF.

This clone was seen a few times. The chain recombines TRBV4-1 with TRBJ2-2, with unresolved D. V lost 3 bases to trimming and J lost 5 bases, with 10 bases between them. Germline values: CDR1 MGHRA, CDR2 YSYEKL. The CDR3 is made up of 14 amino acids. The CDR3 sequence: CASSHPPRTGELFF. DNA for the CDR3: TGCGCCAGCAGCCATCCCCCCCGTACCGGGGAGCTGTTTTTT.

This chain uses TRBV7-6 with TRBJ2-1; tentative D call: TRBD1 (6 bases). This CDR3 has 15 residues. The V and J ends lost 2 bases and 5 bases respectively, with 13 bases between them. Germline assignment: CDR1 SGHVS and CDR2 FNYEAQ. The CDR3 DNA reads as TGTGCCAGCAGCTTACAGGGGCCCCCAGACAATGAGCAGTTCTTC. This codes for CASSLQGPPDNEQFF.

V usage is TRBV6-6 and J usage is TRBJ2-2; perhaps D is TRBD1 or TRBD2 (5 bases each). This CDR3 spans 16 amino acids. The V gene lost 6 bases and the J gene lost 0 bases, with 14 bases spanning the gap. Germline lookup yields CDR1 MNHNY and CDR2 SVGAGI (reference sequence). For the CDR3, the DNA is TGTGCCAGCAGCCTAACCGGGACGGCGAACACCGGGGAGCTGTTTTTT. Its protein is CASSLTGTANTGELFF.

CDR3 sequence (DNA): TGTGCCAGCAAGGGTCGCAGGGTCGCAGATACGCAGTATTTT. Translated, it gives CASKGRRVADTQYF. The rearrangement links TRBV9 to TRBJ2-3, with D tentatively TRBD1 (5 bases). Germline lookup yields CDR1 SGDLS and CDR2 YYNGEE. The CDR3 has 14 amino acids. Trimming stripped 6 bases from V and 4 bases from J, with 15 bases between.

The table lists this clone with a count of one. The chain carries TRBV5-1 and TRBJ2-6, with 11 bases that match TRBD1. The CDR3 is made up of 16 amino acids. V lost 5 bases and J lost 2; bases outside the gene matches: 3. Per germline, CDR1 SGHRS and CDR2 YFSETQ. This CDR3 reads CASSTGQGAGANVLTF. The CDR3 DNA sequence: TGCGCCAGCAGTACGGGACAGGGGGCTGGGGCCAACGTCCTGACTTTC.

This clone has just a few counts. CDR3 sequence (DNA): TGTGCCAGCAGCGTAAGGGACGGACACAGCTACGAGCAGTACTTC. Protein sequence: CASSVRDGHSYEQYF. The chain joins TRBV11-3 to TRBJ2-7; D is possibly TRBD1 or TRBD2 (5 bases each). V dropped 5 bases and J dropped 3 bases, with 17 bases sitting between them. The CDR3 contains 15 residues. Germline CDR1 SGHNT, CDR2 YENEEA.

The chain joins TRBV9 to TRBJ2-2; D might be TRBD1 (6 bases). The germline gives CDR1 SGDLS, CDR2 YYNGEE. Trimming stripped 4 bases from V and 1 base from J, with 14 bases between. The CDR3 is made up of 16 amino acids. CDR3 coding DNA: TGTGCCAGCAGCCCCCCCCAGACAGGGAACACCGGGGAGCTGTTTTTT. It encodes CASSPPQTGNTGELFF. The full variable domain, its missing parts supplied by reference TRBV9 and TRBJ2-2, is DSGVTQTPKHLITATGQRVTLRCSPRSGDLSVYWYQQSLDQGLQFLIQYYNGEERAKGNILERFSAQQFPDLHSELNLSSLELGDSALYFCASSPPQTGNTGELFFGEGSRLTVL.

The chain is built from TRBV18 and TRBJ2-1; D unresolved. CDR1 KGHSH and CDR2 LQKENI come from the germline V gene. CDR3 length: 13 residues. V was shortened by 0 bases and J by 8 bases, with 8 bases between the two germline ends. The CDR3 DNA is TGTGCCAGCTCACCACCAGGCGGCGATGAGCAGTTCTTC. Translated, it gives CASSPPGGDEQFF. Supplemented by reference TRBV18 and TRBJ2-1, the full variable domain reads NAGVMQNPRHLVRRRGQEARLRCSPMKGHSHVYWYRQLPEEGLKFMVYLQKENIIDESGMPKERFSAEFPKEGPSILRIQQVVRGDSAAYFCASSPPGGDEQFFGPGTRLTVL.

This rearrangement joins TRBV7-2 to TRBJ1-2; possibly TRBD1 for D (6 bases). This CDR3 is built from 18 residues. V lost 4 bases and J 6 bases, leaving 27 bases between the germline ends. Germline values: CDR1 SGHTA, CDR2 FQGNSA. In nucleotides, the CDR3 is TGTGCCAGCAGCTCCCGTCTGCAGGGGTATCCAGCAGTGGATGGCTACACCTTC. Its translation is CASSSRLQGYPAVDGYTF.

This clone was observed a few times. V is TRBV12-3 or TRBV12-4 and J is TRBJ1-5; D uncertain. Trimming left V 4 bases short and J 5 bases short, with 6 bases between. The CDR3 runs 12 residues. Here the CDR3 reads CASSSGYQPQHF. CDR3 coding DNA: TGTGCCAGCAGTTCGGGGTATCAGCCCCAGCATTTT.

This chain joins TRBV3-1 (or the pseudogene TRBV3-2) and TRBJ2-3, with D hard to call. Trimming removed 4 bases from V and 3 bases from J, with 5 bases in between. This CDR3 is built from 12 residues. The V gene's germline CDR1 is LGHDT and CDR2 YNNKEL (reference sequence). The CDR3 sequence: CASSLETDTQYF. The CDR3 coding sequence is TGTGCCAGCAGCCTTGAGACAGATACGCAGTATTTT.

Turning to this clone: It is likely a read error, because the conserved phenylalanine at the end of the CDR3 is missing. It is unclear where the CDR3 begins or ends on the DNA, so no DNA is shown, and the CDR3 is as TCRdb lists it. The chain couples TRBV6-2 or TRBV6-3 to TRBJ2-4; the table names TRBD2, a call not compared with the DNA. A total of 12 residues make up the CDR3, ends included. From germline, CDR1 is MNHEY and CDR2 SVGEGT. This CDR3 reads CASSQGGRLGEI.

V is TRBV18 and J is TRBJ1-5; TRBD1 is a possible D gene (5 bases). Germline V gives CDR1 KGHSH, CDR2 LQKENI. The CDR3 is 13 amino acids. V was clipped by 6 bases and J by 5 bases, with 11 bases between them. The CDR3 nucleotides read TGTGCCAGCTCGGGTGGAGGGGATCAGCCCCAGCATTTT. Protein: CASSGGGDQPQHF.

A single count supports this clone. The J gene is TRBJ1-3, the V gene TRBV7-2, with no clear D. The CDR3 contains 14 residues. Trimming removed 2 bases from V and 1 base from J, with 6 bases in between. Germline V lookup: CDR1 SGHTA, CDR2 FQGNSA. The CDR3 DNA is TGTGCCAGCAGCTTACAGGCTTCTGGAAACACCATATATTTT. This translates into CASSLQASGNTIYF.

The CDR3 region has the DNA TGTGCCAGCTCGGACCGTGGGTGGTACACCTTC. As protein: CASSDRGWYTF. The chain couples TRBV2 to TRBJ1-2; D is undetermined. V was clipped by 8 bases and J by 11 bases, with 15 bases between them. There are 11 residues in the CDR3. The germline V gene encodes CDR1 SNHLY and CDR2 FYNNEI. Based on the CDR3 plus reference TRBV2 and TRBJ1-2, the full variable domain is EPEVTQTPSHQVTQMGQEVILRCVPISNHLYFYWYRQILGQKVEFLVSFYNNEISEKSEIFDDQFSVERPDGSNFTLKIRSTKLEDSAMYFCASSDRGWYTFGSGTRLTVV.

J is TRBJ2-7 and V is TRBV3-1 (or the pseudogene TRBV3-2), with no clear D. V lost 2 bases and J 0 bases, leaving 11 bases between the germline ends. This CDR3 region has 15 residues. Per germline, CDR1 LGHDT and CDR2 YNNKEL (reference sequence). CDR3 loop: CASSQTYTLSYEQYF. In nucleotides, the CDR3 is TGTGCCAGCAGCCAAACATATACCCTCTCCTACGAGCAGTACTTC.

CDR3 sequence reads: CASSLGGGPNYGYTF. The DNA for the CDR3 is TGCGCCAGCAGCTTAGGAGGGGGACCCAACTATGGCTACACCTTC. This chain joins TRBV5-1 and TRBJ1-2, with D possibly TRBD1 on 6 matching bases. The CDR3 totals 15 residues. Trimming took off 2 bases at V and 2 bases at J, with 13 bases between the two ends. CDR1 is SGHRS and CDR2 is YFSETQ in the germline V gene.

The rearrangement uses TRBV7-6 and TRBJ1-5, with TRBD1 as a possible D gene (6 bases). V gave up 1 base and J gave up 5 bases, with 27 bases separating them. The CDR3 extends over 20 amino acids. The germline gives CDR1 SGHVS, CDR2 FNYEAQ. CDR3: CASSLVGGGADLRTYQPQHF. CDR3 DNA sequence: TGTGCCAGCAGCTTAGTTGGCGGGGGCGCGGATCTAAGGACATATCAGCCCCAGCATTTT.

The chain recombines TRBV18 with TRBJ2-3; D unresolved. The CDR3 contains 12 residues. Per the germline V gene, CDR1 is KGHSH and CDR2 is LQKENI. V lost 6 bases to trimming and J lost 5 bases, with 9 bases between them. In nucleotides, the CDR3 is TGTGCCAGCTCTCTTAAGGAAGATACGCAGTATTTT. This sequence encodes CASSLKEDTQYF. The variable domain in full, completed from reference TRBV18 and TRBJ2-3, reads NAGVMQNPRHLVRRRGQEARLRCSPMKGHSHVYWYRQLPEEGLKFMVYLQKENIIDESGMPKERFSAEFPKEGPSILRIQQVVRGDSAAYFCASSLKEDTQYFGPGTRLTVL.

The chain recombines TRBV2 with TRBJ1-1; 8 bases line up with TRBD1. The CDR3 is made up of 13 amino acids. Trimming took 7 bases from V and 1 from J; bases not matched to a gene: 2. Germline-derived CDR1 and CDR2 are SNHLY and FYNNEI. The CDR3 loop reads CASNGQGNTEAFF. In nucleotides, the CDR3 is TGTGCCAGCAACGGACAGGGGAACACTGAAGCTTTCTTT. The full variable domain, rest sourced from reference TRBV2 and TRBJ1-1, is EPEVTQTPSHQVTQMGQEVILRCVPISNHLYFYWYRQILGQKVEFLVSFYNNEISEKSEIFDDQFSVERPDGSNFTLKIRSTKLEDSAMYFCASNGQGNTEAFFGQGTRLTVV.

The gene calls are TRBV7-2 and TRBJ2-7; D remains ambiguous. V gave up 3 bases and J gave up 2 bases, with 2 bases separating them. The CDR3 contains 11 residues. The germline CDR1 and CDR2 sequences are SGHTA and FQGNSA. The DNA for the CDR3 is TGTGCCAGCAGCTTCACCTACGAGCAGTACTTC. Protein sequence: CASSFTYEQYF.